The next 21 T cell receptor beta chains were all read from a single sample in a study of blood T cell repertoires in COVID-19. Generated by immunoSEQ multiplex PCR, the TCRdb table keeps only in-frame clones and is missing some. The sample contains 44,000 or so clones, over 80% of which appear only once. The sequencing sample was made of peripheral blood. The source is a man older than 75 in a cohort sampled during active COVID-19.

The chain has TRBV5-1 and TRBJ2-2; possibly TRBD2 for D (5 bases). This CDR3 is built from 16 residues. Germline CDR1 and CDR2: SGHRS and YFSETQ. Trimming pared 2 bases from V and 0 bases from J, leaving 11 bases between. The CDR3 coding sequence is TGCGCCAGCAGCTTTGAGGGCCCTACGAACACCGGGGAGCTGTTTTTT. This gives the protein CASSFEGPTNTGELFF. Combining the CDR3 with reference TRBV5-1 and TRBJ2-2 gives the whole variable domain KAGVTQTPRYLIKTRGQQVTLSCSPISGHRSVSWYQQTPGQGLQFLFEYFSETQRNKGNFPGRFSGRQFSNSRSEMNVSTLELGDSALYLCASSFEGPTNTGELFFGEGSRLTVL.

The gene calls are TRBV7-2 and TRBJ1-4; no definite D call. This CDR3 spans 15 amino acids. Germline loops: CDR1 SGHTA, CDR2 FQGNSA. V lost 3 bases and J lost 0, with 8 bases in between. The CDR3 DNA reads as TGTGCCAGCAGCTTGCGGGAGCCAACTAATGAAAAACTGTTTTTT. Translated: CASSLREPTNEKLFF.

The chain is built from TRBV10-3 and TRBJ2-1; 10 nucleotides match TRBD1. Germline trimming cut 2 bases from V and 6 bases from J; bases unmatched to any gene: 7. The V gene's germline CDR1 is ENHRY and CDR2 SYGVKD. CDR3 length: 16 amino acids. CDR3 in amino acids: CAISEKDRGHGNEQFF. CDR3 sequence (DNA): TGTGCCATCAGTGAGAAAGACAGGGGGCACGGCAATGAGCAGTTCTTC.

The chain joins TRBV5-1 to TRBJ2-3; 10 bases align to TRBD1. Germline V gene data show CDR1 as SGHRS and CDR2 as YFSETQ. Trimming removed 3 bases from V and 2 bases from J; junction bases left unmatched: 3. This CDR3 contains 15 residues. This chain's CDR3 is CASSYGQGDTDTQYF. The CDR3 DNA follows: TGCGCCAGCAGCTACGGACAGGGGGACACAGATACGCAGTATTTT.

The CDR3 region is CASSAPPAGELFF. The DNA for the CDR3 is TGTGCCAGCAGCGCCCCCCCGGCCGGGGAGCTGTTTTTT. The rearrangement joins TRBV21-1 to TRBJ2-2; whether TRBD2, the table's D call, matches the DNA was not checked. TRBV21-1 is given as a pseudogene. This CDR3 comprises 13 residues.

This clone was picked up a small number of times. The gene calls are TRBV6-6 and TRBJ1-5, with D possibly matching TRBD1 (5 bases). Trimming shortened V by 2 bases and J by 0 bases, and 5 bases separated the two germline ends. Germline V gene data show CDR1 as MNHNY and CDR2 as SVGAGI (reference sequence). This CDR3 spans 14 amino acids. CDR3 nucleotides: TGTGCCAGCAGTTACAGGGGTAGCAATCAGCCCCAGCATTTT. Translating it yields CASSYRGSNQPQHF.

This clone has just one count. V is TRBV9 and J is TRBJ2-2, with D perhaps matching TRBD1 (6 bases). The CDR3 sequence is 16 residues long. With 0 bases removed from V and 3 bases from J, the gap between germline ends came to 12 bases. The V gene's germline CDR1 is SGDLS and CDR2 YYNGEE. The CDR3 loop reads CASSVEGQPDTGELFF. The CDR3 DNA reads TGTGCCAGCAGCGTAGAAGGACAGCCGGACACCGGGGAGCTGTTTTTT. The full variable domain, with the rest looked up from reference TRBV9 and TRBJ2-2, is DSGVTQTPKHLITATGQRVTLRCSPRSGDLSVYWYQQSLDQGLQFLIQYYNGEERAKGNILERFSAQQFPDLHSELNLSSLELGDSALYFCASSVEGQPDTGELFFGEGSRLTVL.

The chain joins TRBV27 to TRBJ1-5, with a possible D match to TRBD1 (5 bases). V lost 3 bases and J 4 bases, leaving 10 bases between the germline ends. Germline V gives CDR1 MNHEY, CDR2 SMNVEV (reference sequence). The CDR3 spans 14 residues. CDR3 sequence reads: CASSFLGGNQPQHF. The CDR3 region has the DNA TGTGCCAGCAGTTTCCTCGGGGGGAATCAGCCCCAGCATTTT.

The V gene is TRBV6-1, the J gene TRBJ1-2; 7 bases fit TRBD1. V was pared by 3 bases and J by 5 bases, with 6 bases of the junction left unmatched. CDR3 size: 14 residues. Germline V lookup: CDR1 MNHNS, CDR2 SASEGT. The CDR3 spells CASSENRGRYGYTF. The CDR3, as DNA: TGTGCCAGCAGTGAGAACAGGGGCAGGTATGGCTACACCTTC.

The chain carries TRBV14 and TRBJ2-7; TRBD2 matches at 10 bases. V trimming: 2 bases; J trimming: 4 bases; junction bases outside the gene matches: 2. The CDR3 spans 14 residues. Per germline, CDR1 SGHDN and CDR2 FVKESK. The CDR3 DNA reads TGTGCCAGCAGCCAACTAGCGGGGGTGTACGAGCAGTACTTC. Encoded protein: CASSQLAGVYEQYF.

The V call is TRBV27, the J call TRBJ2-1, with 8 bases aligning to TRBD1. Germline V gene lookup returns CDR1 MNHEY and CDR2 SMNVEV (reference sequence). J lost 8 bases, V lost 9 bases, and 6 bases had no gene match. This CDR3 comprises 12 residues. CDR3 loop: CASSRGLDEQFF. The CDR3 DNA sequence: TGTGCCAGTAGCAGGGGGCTCGATGAGCAGTTCTTC.

The V call is TRBV5-1, the J call TRBJ1-4; a weak D match, TRBD1 (6 bases). CDR1 is SGHRS, CDR2 YFSETQ, per germline. This CDR3 spans 15 amino acids. V was clipped by 5 bases and J by 8 bases, with 19 bases between them. The DNA of the CDR3 is TGCGCCAGCAGTCCCGGCCGGGCAGGGGAAGAAAAACTGTTTTTT. Translation: CASSPGRAGEEKLFF.

The rearrangement uses TRBV5-1 and TRBJ1-1; possible D gene TRBD1, 5 bases. This CDR3 has 15 residues. V lost 5 bases and J 5 bases, leaving 19 bases between the germline ends. The germline CDR1 and CDR2 sequences are SGHRS and YFSETQ. The CDR3 loop reads CASRSPDAGMTEAFF. Written as DNA, the CDR3 is TGCGCCAGCAGGTCCCCGGATGCAGGGATGACTGAAGCTTTCTTT.

The V call is TRBV4-1, the J call TRBJ2-1, with 7 bases aligning to TRBD1. The CDR3 contains 16 residues. The J segment lost 3 bases and the V segment lost 1 base, leaving 6 bases of the junction unmatched. Germline values: CDR1 MGHRA, CDR2 YSYEKL. The chain's CDR3 is CASSQGRQGGYNEQFF. The CDR3 DNA reads as TGCGCCAGCAGCCAAGGCCGACAGGGTGGCTACAATGAGCAGTTCTTC.

This chain links TRBV6-1 with TRBJ1-5; possible D gene TRBD1, 5 bases. The CDR3 covers 16 residues. Germline V lookup: CDR1 MNHNS, CDR2 SASEGT. The V and J ends lost 4 bases and 0 bases respectively, with 13 bases between them. The chain's CDR3 is CASSVGQINSNQPQHF. The CDR3 nucleotides read TGTGCCAGCAGTGTGGGGCAGATTAATAGCAATCAGCCCCAGCATTTT.

This clone was seen a handful of times. V and J are TRBV28 and TRBJ2-3; 8 positions agree with TRBD1. This CDR3 contains 16 residues. With 2 bases clipped from V and 2 bases from J, the junction kept 6 bases outside the gene matches. Germline CDR1 is MDHEN and CDR2 is SYDVKM. CDR3 DNA: TGTGCCAGCAGTTTACAGGGGGCGACGCCCACAGATACGCAGTATTTT. Translating gives CASSLQGATPTDTQYF.

The chain couples TRBV5-1 to TRBJ2-5; 7 positions agree with TRBD1. Germline lookup yields CDR1 SGHRS and CDR2 YFSETQ. With 3 bases clipped from V and 5 bases from J, the junction kept 16 bases outside the gene matches. The CDR3 runs to 17 residues. The CDR3 here is CASSSSGTAFPGETQYF. For the CDR3, the DNA is TGCGCCAGCAGCTCGTCCGGGACAGCTTTCCCAGGGGAGACCCAGTACTTC.

This chain connects TRBV19 to TRBJ2-2, with 8 bases that match TRBD1. Trimming removed 4 bases from V and 0 bases from J; junction bases left unmatched: 10. The germline gives CDR1 LNHDA, CDR2 SQIVND (reference sequence). This CDR3 region has 18 residues. CDR3 protein: CASSTTRDRRANTGELFF. As DNA, the CDR3 is TGTGCCAGTAGTACAACAAGGGACAGGCGGGCGAACACCGGGGAGCTGTTTTTT.

The chain recombines TRBV5-6 with TRBJ2-2; 7 positions match TRBD1. The germline CDR1 and CDR2 sequences are SGHDT and YYEEEE. CDR3 length: 18 residues. V lost 3 bases, J lost 0 bases, and 11 bases stayed unmatched. DNA of the CDR3: TGTGCCAGCAGCTCGGGACAGCGTCGGTTCGCGAACACCGGGGAGCTGTTTTTT. Its protein is CASSSGQRRFANTGELFF.

This clone has a handful of counts. The gene calls are TRBV28 and TRBJ2-7, with 7 bases lining up with TRBD2. V lost 8 bases, J lost 4 bases, and 8 bases stayed unmatched. The germline V gene has CDR1 MDHEN and CDR2 SYDVKM. CDR3 length: 13 amino acids. CDR3 sequence reads: CASEGGPGYEQYF. CDR3 in DNA: TGTGCCAGCGAGGGAGGGCCCGGTTACGAGCAGTACTTC.

The gene calls are TRBV28 and TRBJ1-2, with 7 nucleotides matching TRBD1. Germline lookup yields CDR1 MDHEN and CDR2 SYDVKM. The V segment lost 7 bases and the J segment 4 bases; nucleotides outside the gene matches: 9. The CDR3 contains 14 residues. CDR3 region: CASKLDRVVYGYTF. In DNA, the CDR3 is TGTGCCAGCAAGCTCGACAGGGTGGTCTATGGCTACACCTTC.